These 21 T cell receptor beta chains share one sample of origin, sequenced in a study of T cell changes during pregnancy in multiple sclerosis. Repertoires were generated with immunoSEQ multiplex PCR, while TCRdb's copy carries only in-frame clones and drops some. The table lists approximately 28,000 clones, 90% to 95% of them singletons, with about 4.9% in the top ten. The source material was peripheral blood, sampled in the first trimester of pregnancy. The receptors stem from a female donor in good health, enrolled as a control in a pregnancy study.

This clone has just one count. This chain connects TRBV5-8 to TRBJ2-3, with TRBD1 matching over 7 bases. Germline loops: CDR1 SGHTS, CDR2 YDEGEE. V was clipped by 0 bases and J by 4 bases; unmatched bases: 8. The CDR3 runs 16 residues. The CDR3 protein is CASSLERQGFPDTQYF. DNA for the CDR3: TGTGCCAGCAGCTTGGAGAGACAGGGATTTCCAGATACGCAGTATTTT. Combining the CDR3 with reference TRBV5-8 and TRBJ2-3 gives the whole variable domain EAGVTQSPTHLIKTRGQQATLRCSPISGHTSVYWYQQALGLGLQFLLWYDEGEERNRGNFPPRFSGRQFPNYSSELNVNALELEDSALYLCASSLERQGFPDTQYFGPGTRLTVL.

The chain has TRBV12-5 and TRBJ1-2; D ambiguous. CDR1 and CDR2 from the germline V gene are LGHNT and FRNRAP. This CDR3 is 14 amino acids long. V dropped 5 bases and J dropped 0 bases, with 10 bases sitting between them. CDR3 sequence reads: CASGLPPANYGYTF. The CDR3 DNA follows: TGTGCTAGTGGTCTTCCCCCCGCTAACTATGGCTACACCTTC.

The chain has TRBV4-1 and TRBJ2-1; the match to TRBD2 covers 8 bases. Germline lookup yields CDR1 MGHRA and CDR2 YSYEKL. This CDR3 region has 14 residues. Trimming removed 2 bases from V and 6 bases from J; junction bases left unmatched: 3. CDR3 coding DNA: TGCGCCAGCAGCCAACATCTAGCGGGCAATGAGCAGTTCTTC. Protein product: CASSQHLAGNEQFF.

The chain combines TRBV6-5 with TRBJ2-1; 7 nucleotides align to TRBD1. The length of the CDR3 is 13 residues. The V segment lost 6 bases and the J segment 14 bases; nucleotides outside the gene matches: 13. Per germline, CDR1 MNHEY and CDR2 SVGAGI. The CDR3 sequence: CASSELTGRNEFF. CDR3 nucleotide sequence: TGTGCCAGCAGCGAACTGACAGGGCGCAACGAGTTCTTC.

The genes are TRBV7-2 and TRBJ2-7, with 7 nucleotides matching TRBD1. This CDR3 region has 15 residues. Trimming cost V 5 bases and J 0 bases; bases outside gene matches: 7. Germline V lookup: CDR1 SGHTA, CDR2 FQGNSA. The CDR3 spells CASSPTGKSSYEQYF. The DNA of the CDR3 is TGTGCCAGCAGCCCGACAGGGAAGAGCTCCTACGAGCAGTACTTC. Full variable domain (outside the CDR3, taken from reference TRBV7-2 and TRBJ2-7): GAGVSQSPSNKVTEKGKDVELRCDPISGHTALYWYRQSLGQGLEFLIYFQGNSAPDKSGLPSDRFSAERTGGSVSTLTIQRTQQEDSAVYLCASSPTGKSSYEQYFGPGTRLTVT.

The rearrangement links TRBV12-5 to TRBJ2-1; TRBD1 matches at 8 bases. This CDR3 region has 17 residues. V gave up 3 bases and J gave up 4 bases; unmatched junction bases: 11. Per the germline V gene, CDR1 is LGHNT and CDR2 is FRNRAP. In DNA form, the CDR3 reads TGTGCTAGTGGTTTAAATTCGGGGACAGGACATTACAATGAGCAGTTCTTC. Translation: CASGLNSGTGHYNEQFF.

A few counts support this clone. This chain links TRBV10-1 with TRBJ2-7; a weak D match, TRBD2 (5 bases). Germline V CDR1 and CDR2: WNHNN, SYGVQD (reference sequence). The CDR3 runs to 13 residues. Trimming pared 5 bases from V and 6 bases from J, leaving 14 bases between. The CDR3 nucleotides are TGCGCCAGCAGTAGTGGCCCGGAGGTCGAGCAGTACTTC. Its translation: CASSSGPEVEQYF.

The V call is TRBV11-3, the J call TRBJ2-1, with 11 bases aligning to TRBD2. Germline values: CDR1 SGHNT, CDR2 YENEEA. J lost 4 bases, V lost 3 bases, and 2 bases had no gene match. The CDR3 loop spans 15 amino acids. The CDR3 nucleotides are TGTGCCAGCAGCTTTCTAGCGGGGGGATACAATGAGCAGTTCTTC. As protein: CASSFLAGGYNEQFF. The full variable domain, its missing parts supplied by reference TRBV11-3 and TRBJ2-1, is EAGVVQSPRYKIIEKKQPVAFWCNPISGHNTLYWYLQNLGQGPELLIRYENEEAVDDSQLPKDRFSAERLKGVDSTLKIQPAELGDSAVYLCASSFLAGGYNEQFFGPGTRLTVL.

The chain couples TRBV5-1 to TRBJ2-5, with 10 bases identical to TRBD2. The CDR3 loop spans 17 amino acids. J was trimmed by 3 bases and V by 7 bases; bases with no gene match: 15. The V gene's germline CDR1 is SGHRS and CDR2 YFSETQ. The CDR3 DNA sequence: TGCGCCAGCGGACTAGCGGTCCCAAAGAGGGGGGAAGAGACCCAGTACTTC. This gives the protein CASGLAVPKRGEETQYF.

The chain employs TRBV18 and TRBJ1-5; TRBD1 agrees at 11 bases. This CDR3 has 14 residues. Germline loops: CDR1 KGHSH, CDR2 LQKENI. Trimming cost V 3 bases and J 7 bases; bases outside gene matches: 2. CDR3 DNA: TGTGCCAGCTCACCCGGGGACAGGGGGCAGCCCCAGCATTTT. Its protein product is CASSPGDRGQPQHF.

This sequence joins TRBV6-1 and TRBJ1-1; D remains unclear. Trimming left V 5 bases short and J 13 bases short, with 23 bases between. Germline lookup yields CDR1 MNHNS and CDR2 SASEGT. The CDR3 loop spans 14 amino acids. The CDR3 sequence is CASSRVIIDSLLFF. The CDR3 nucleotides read TGTGCCAGCAGTCGAGTAATTATTGATTCGCTTCTTTTCTTT.

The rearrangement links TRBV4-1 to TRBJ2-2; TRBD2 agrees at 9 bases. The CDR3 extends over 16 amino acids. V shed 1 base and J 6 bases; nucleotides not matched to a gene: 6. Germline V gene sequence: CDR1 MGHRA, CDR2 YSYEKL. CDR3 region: CASSQVSGSGAGELFF. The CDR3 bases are TGCGCCAGCAGCCAAGTTAGCGGGAGTGGGGCCGGGGAGCTGTTTTTT.

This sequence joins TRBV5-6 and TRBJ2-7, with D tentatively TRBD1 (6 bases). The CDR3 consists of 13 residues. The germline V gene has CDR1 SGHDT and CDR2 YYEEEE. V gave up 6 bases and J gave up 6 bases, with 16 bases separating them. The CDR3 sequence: CASTGTRTSEQYF. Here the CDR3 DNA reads TGTGCCAGCACCGGGACAAGGACCTCCGAGCAGTACTTC.

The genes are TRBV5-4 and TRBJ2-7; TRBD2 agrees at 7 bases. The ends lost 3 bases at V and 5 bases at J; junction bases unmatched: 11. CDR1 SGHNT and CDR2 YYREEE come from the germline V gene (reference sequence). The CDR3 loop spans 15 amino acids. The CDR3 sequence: CASSSLGGRADEQYF. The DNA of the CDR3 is TGTGCCAGCAGCTCCTTGGGGGGGAGGGCCGACGAGCAGTACTTC.

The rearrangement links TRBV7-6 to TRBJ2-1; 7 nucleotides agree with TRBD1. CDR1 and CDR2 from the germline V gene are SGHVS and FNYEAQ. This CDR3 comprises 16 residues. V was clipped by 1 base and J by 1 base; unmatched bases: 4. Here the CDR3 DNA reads TGTGCCAGCAGCTTAGAGGGGGCGTTGTCCTACAATGAGCAGTTCTTC. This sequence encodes CASSLEGALSYNEQFF.

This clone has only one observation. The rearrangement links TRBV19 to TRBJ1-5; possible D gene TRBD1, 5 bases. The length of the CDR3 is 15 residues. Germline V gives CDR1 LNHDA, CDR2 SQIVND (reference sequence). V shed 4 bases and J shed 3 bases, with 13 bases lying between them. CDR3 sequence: CASSTQGIPNQPQHF. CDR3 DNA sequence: TGTGCCAGTAGTACCCAGGGTATTCCCAATCAGCCCCAGCATTTT. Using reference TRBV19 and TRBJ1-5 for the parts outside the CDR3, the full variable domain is DGGITQSPKYLFRKEGQNVTLSCEQNLNHDAMYWYRQDPGQGLRLIYYSQIVNDFQKGDIAEGYSVSREKKESFPLTVTSAQKNPTAFYLCASSTQGIPNQPQHFGDGTRLSIL.

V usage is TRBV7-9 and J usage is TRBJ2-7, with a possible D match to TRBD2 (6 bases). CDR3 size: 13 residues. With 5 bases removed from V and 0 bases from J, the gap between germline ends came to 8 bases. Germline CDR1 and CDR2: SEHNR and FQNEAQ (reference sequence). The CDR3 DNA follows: TGTGCCAGCAGCCCGGGGGTCTCCTACGAGCAGTACTTC. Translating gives CASSPGVSYEQYF.

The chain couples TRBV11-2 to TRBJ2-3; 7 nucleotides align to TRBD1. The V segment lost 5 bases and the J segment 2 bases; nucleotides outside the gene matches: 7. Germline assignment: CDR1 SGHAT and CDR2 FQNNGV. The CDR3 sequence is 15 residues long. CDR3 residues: CASSPRQGLTDTQYF. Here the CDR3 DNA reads TGTGCCAGCAGCCCGAGACAGGGCCTCACAGATACGCAGTATTTT.

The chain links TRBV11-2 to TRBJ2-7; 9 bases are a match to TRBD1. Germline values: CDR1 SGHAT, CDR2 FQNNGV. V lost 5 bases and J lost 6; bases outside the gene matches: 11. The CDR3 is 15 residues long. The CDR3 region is CASSGTGTGWPEQYF. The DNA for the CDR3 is TGTGCCAGCAGCGGGACCGGGACAGGGTGGCCCGAGCAGTACTTC.

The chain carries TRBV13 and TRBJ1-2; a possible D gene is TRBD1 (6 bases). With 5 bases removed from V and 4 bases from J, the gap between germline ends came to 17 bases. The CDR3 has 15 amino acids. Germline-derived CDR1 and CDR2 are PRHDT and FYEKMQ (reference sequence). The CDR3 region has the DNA TGTGCCAGCAGCCTCCGGGACAACTGGGGCTATGGCTACACCTTC. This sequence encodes CASSLRDNWGYGYTF.

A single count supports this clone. Here the CDR3 reads CASSLSGSLNTEAFF. The DNA for the CDR3 is TGTGCCAGCAGCTTAAGTGGGAGCTTGAACACTGAAGCTTTCTTT. J is TRBJ1-1 and V is TRBV7-2; D remains unclear. The germline V and J ends were trimmed by 2 bases and 0 bases, with 10 bases remaining between them. Germline lookup yields CDR1 SGHTA and CDR2 FQGNSA. The CDR3 sequence is 15 residues long.